Given below is one T cell receptor (beta chain) in context. As yet, its antigen is unknown. In generating TCR beta cDNA, 5'RACE template switching with UMIs was used. TCRdb processed the 5' RACE reads again and assigns one entry to each CDR3 protein, with no DNA. The listing records a few hundred thousand distinct CDR3 sequences. This entry belongs to a study of T cells expressing NK-cell markers. General study results and limits: In a group of 5 or 6 donors, dominant NKG2C+ clonotypes represented roughly 1.0-7.0% of CD8+ T cells. No clear determination of HCMV specificity was made for expanded NKG2C+ T cell clones.

Germline V gives CDR1 SGHVS, CDR2 FQNEAQ. This CDR3 is 14 amino acids long. The clonotype comes from a man aged 18-69 years in good health. The V gene is TRBV7-8, the J gene TRBJ1-1. The source material was blood T cells: a sorted CD56 or NKG2C T cell subset, CD4+ or CD8+ T cells, or bulk PBMC T cells (not recorded which). Here the CDR3 reads CASSLARQNTEAFF.